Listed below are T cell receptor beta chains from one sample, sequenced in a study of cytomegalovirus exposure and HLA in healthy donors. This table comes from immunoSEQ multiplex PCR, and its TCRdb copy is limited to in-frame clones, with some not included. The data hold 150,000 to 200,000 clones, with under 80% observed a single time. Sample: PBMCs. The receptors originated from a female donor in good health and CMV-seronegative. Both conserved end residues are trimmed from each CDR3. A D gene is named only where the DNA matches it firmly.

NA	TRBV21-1	ASSKGTAAF
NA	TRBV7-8	ASSLGVSRDLWSNQPQH
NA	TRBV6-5	ASSYGHPGGNYGYT
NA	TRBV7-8	ASSLVLGSGANVLT
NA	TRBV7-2	ASSLAAVTEQF
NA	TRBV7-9	ASSKTDTQY
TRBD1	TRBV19	ASREQGASHQPQH
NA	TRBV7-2	ASSPGNGYT
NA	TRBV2	ASNQQGLGELF
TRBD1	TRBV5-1	ASTLSGTGGPSTGELF
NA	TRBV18	ASSPRSGEAF
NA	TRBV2	ASGEASGTDTQY
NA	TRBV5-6	ASSFTVEQY
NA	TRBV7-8	ASSSQETQY
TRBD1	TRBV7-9	ASSSPGQGRGSPLH
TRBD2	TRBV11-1	ASSSGTSGSWGTDTQY
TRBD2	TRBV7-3	ASSLGGAGANVLT
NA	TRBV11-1	ASSLVGSGTDTQY
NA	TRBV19	ASIYGGTGNTIY
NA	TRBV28	ASNAHSRGTYEQY
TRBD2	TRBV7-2	ASSLASGGYEQY
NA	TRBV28	AGQGKNEKLF
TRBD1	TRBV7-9	ASSLTGGGNSPLH
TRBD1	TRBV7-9	ASSLATGSGNTIY
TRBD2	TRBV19	ASLGTSNTGELF
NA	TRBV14	ASSRSSYEQY
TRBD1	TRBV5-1	ASSDPGQGDYGYT
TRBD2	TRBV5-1	ASSLAAGVDTGELF
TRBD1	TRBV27	ASSRDRANTDTQY
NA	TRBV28	ASSRDSGTYEQY